This T cell receptor (beta chain) was profiled in a study of shared clonotypes between healthy human individuals. Study-level points and caveats: The diversity represented, both genetic and in exposure history, was limited by few donors.

Turning to this clone: No antigen is known for it.

Assay: immunoSEQ multiplex PCR; the TCRdb copy retains only in-frame clones and omits some. The sample carries 2,500,000 or so clones, about 90% recorded once. CDR3 length: 13 residues. V was cut by 5 bases and J by 4 bases, with 10 bases left in between. The germline V gene has CDR1 SGHRS and CDR2 YFSETQ. Sample: naive CD4+ T cells from PBMCs. The sample's subset: CD45RA+ positively selected. The TCR sequence derives from a man aged 18 to 30 in good health. Some clones in this sample may be carry-over from other donors' samples. The J gene is TRBJ2-1, the V gene TRBV5-1; D possibly matches TRBD1 or TRBD2 (6 bases each). The CDR3 region is CASSAGTYNEQFF. The CDR3 DNA follows: TGCGCCAGCAGTGCGGGGACATACAATGAGCAGTTCTTC.